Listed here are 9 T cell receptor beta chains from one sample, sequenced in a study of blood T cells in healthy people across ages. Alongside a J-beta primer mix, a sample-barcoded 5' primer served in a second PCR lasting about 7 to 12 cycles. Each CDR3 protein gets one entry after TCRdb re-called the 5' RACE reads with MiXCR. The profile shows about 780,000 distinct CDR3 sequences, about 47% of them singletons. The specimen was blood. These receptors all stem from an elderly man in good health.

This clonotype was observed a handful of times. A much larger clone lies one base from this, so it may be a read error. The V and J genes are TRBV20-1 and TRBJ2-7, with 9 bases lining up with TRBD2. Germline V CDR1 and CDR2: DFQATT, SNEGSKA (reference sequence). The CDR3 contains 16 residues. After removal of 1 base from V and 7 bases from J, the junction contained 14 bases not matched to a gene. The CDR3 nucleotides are TGCAGTGCTAGAGGCCCCTCAGCGGGAGGAAGATATGAGCAGTACTTC. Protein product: CSARGPSAGGRYEQYF.

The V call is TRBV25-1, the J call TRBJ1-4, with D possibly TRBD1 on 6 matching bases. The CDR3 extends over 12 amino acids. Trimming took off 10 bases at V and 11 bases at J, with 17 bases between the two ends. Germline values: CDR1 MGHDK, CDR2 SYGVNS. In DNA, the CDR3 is TGTGCCACCAACGACAGGTTCGGGAAACTGTTTTTT. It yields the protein CATNDRFGKLFF.

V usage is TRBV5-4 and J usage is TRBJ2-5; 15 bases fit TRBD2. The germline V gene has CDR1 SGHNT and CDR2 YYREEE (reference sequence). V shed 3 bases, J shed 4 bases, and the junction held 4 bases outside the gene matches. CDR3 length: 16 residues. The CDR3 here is CASSSGTSGRIETQYF. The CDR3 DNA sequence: TGTGCCAGCAGCTCGGGGACTAGCGGGAGGATAGAGACCCAGTACTTC.

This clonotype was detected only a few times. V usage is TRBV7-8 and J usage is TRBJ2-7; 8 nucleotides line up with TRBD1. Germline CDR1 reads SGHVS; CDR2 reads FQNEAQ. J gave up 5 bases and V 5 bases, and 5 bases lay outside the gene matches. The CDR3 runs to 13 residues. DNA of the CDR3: TGTGCCAGCAGCAACCCAGGGGGCCACGAGCAGTACTTC. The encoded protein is CASSNPGGHEQYF.

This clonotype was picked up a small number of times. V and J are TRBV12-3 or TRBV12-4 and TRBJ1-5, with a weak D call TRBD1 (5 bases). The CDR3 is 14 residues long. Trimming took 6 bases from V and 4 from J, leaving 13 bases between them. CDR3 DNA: TGTGCCAGCAGCCCTTTCGAGGGGAATCAGCCCCAGCATTTT. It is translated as CASSPFEGNQPQHF.

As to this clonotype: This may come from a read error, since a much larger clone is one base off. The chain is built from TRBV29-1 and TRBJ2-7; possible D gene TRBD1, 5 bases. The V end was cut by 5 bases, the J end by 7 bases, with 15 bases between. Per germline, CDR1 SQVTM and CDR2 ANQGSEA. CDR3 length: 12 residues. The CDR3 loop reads CSVNQGSSEQYF. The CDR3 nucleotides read TGCAGCGTTAACCAGGGCTCGAGTGAGCAGTACTTC.

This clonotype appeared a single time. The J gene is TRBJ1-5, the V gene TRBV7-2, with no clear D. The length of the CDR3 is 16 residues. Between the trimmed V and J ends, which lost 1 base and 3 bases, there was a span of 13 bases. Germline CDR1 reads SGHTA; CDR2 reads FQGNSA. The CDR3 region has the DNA TGTGCCAGCAGCTTAGGACCCAGCCCCTACAATCAGCCCCAGCATTTT. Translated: CASSLGPSPYNQPQHF.

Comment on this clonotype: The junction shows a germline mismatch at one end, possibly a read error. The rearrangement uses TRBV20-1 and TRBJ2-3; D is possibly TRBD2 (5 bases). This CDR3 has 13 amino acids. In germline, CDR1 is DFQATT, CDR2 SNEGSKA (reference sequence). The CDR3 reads CSARGIPRDAQYF. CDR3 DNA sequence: TGCAGTGCGAGAGGGATACCCCGGGATGCGCAGTATTTT.

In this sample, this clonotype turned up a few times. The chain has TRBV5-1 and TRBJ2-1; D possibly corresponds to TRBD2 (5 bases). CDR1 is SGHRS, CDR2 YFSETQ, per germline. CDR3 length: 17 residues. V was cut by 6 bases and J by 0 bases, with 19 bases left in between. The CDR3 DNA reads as TGCGCCAGCAACGGCGGGCAGGTCTTAAGCTCCTACAATGAGCAGTTCTTC. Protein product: CASNGGQVLSSYNEQFF. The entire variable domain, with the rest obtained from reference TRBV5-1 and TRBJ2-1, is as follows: KAGVTQTPRYLIKTRGQQVTLSCSPISGHRSVSWYQQTPGQGLQFLFEYFSETQRNKGNFPGRFSGRQFSNSRSEMNVSTLELGDSALYLCASNGGQVLSSYNEQFFGPGTRLTVL.